This T cell receptor beta chain was found in a study of radiotherapy plus CTLA-4 blockade in lung cancer. Concerning this clone itself: Its antigen is not known. Different DNA sequences within this sample yield the same CDR3.

Germline-derived CDR1 and CDR2 are SGHRS and YFSETQ. V lost 0 bases, J lost 2 bases, and 5 bases lay in between. CDR3 length equals 14 residues. The protocol was immunoSEQ multiplex PCR, while the TCRdb copy is restricted to in-frame clones and leaves out a portion. The profile covers about 120,000 clones, with 81% appearing a single time and around 3.3% taken by the ten largest. General study findings and limits: In blood, early T cell clone dynamics reportedly predicted response best, together with interferon-beta.

V gene TRBV5-1 combines with J gene TRBJ1-4; D remains ambiguous. The sequence was obtained from a human donor with non-small cell lung cancer that progressed on radiotherapy plus ipilimumab. Some clones in this sample may be carry-over from other donors' samples. This specimen was peripheral blood, taken from a patient treated with radiotherapy plus ipilimumab. CDR3 residues: CASSLEGTNEKLFF. The CDR3 DNA follows: TGCGCCAGCAGCTTGGAGGGTACTAATGAAAAACTGTTTTTT.